The entry below describes one T cell receptor beta chain. The antigen it recognizes is unknown. No quality values exist for individual bases; no much larger clone is one base distant. The source of the sample is a study of T cell repertoires in cytomegalovirus infection (dated by TCRdb to about 2019). Regarding the study in general: The peptide stimulations were aimed at well-studied HLA-B-restricted epitopes as well as recently identified HLA-C-restricted CMV epitopes, whose presentation resists viral immunomodulation. Donor HLA type was relevant to the analysis, as public TCR beta signatures indicated carriage of CMV infection together with the matching HLA type.

CDR1 and CDR2 are drawn from the germline V gene: SGHAT, FQNNGV. V sheds 8 bases and J sheds 4 bases, leaving 18 bases between their ends. The CDR3 contains 14 residues, cysteine and phenylalanine counted. Of all the DNA, just the CDR3 is kept, 42 bases in frame from base 1. Interpreted using the paper, the treatment or condition label stands for: in vitro stimulation with specific CMV peptide epitopes to enrich CMV-specific T cells. Sequenced using an Illumina HiSeq 1500. Using fastp at Q25 and MiXCR, TCRdb reprocessed the public reads and kept productive beta chains. Merged by CDR3 protein, the rows form single entries marked with the most common genes and DNA. The sample table lists more than 35,000 distinct CDR3 sequences, 52% of them with a count of one. The ten largest clones take up over 75% of the sample. On the study overall, not on this receptor specifically: The ex vivo response was dominated by HLA-C-restricted CMV-specific TCR beta clonotypes, which also provided the single most frequent clonotype in two of eight donors. Cumulative frequency of public TCR beta family members discriminated carriers of CMV infection plus the relevant HLA type in this cohort and an independent 352-donor cohort.

The chain is assembled from TRBV11-2 and TRBJ2-7; the D region possibly corresponds to TRBD2 (7 bases align). The sequence came from a human donor in good health (CMV status not recorded). Some clones in this sample may be carry-over from other donors' samples. The sample consisted of CD8+ T cells from cultured PBMCs, taken from culture after CMV antigen stimulation. CDR3 reads: CASALWGGLYEQYF. In nucleotide form, the sequence is TGTGCCAGCGCCCTGTGGGGGGGCCTTTACGAGCAGTACTTC.